The clone carrying this T cell receptor beta chain was recorded many times. This specimen belongs to a study of neurological immune-mediated disorders. CDR3 size: 15 residues. Germline loops: CDR1 DFQATT, CDR2 SNEGSKA (reference sequence). V lost 3 bases to trimming and J lost 4 bases; unmatched junction nucleotides: 5. MiXCR was run by TCRdb on the 5' RACE reads, yielding one entry per CDR3 protein. The sample carries around 17,000 distinct CDR3 sequences, roughly 22% recorded once. Source material: PBMCs. The receptor comes from a middle-aged man in good health. The chain is built from TRBV20-1 and TRBJ2-3; 12 bases align to TRBD2. The CDR3, as DNA: TGCAGTGCTAGTAAGACTAGCGGGAGCGCAGATACGCAGTATTTT. Translated, it gives CSASKTSGSADTQYF.